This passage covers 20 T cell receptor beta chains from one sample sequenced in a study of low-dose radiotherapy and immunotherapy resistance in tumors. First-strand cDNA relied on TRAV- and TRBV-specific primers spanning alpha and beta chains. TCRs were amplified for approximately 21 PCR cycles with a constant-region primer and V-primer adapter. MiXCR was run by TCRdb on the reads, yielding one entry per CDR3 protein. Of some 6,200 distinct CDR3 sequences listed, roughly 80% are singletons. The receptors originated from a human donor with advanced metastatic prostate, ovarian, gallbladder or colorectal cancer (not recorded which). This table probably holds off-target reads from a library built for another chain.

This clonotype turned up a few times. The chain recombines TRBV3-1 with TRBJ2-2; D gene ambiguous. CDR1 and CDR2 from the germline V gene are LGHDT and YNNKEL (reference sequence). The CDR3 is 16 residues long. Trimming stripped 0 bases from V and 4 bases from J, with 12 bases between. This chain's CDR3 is CASSQEGRIGTGELFF. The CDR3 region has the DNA TGTGCCAGCAGCCAAGAAGGGCGTATAGGCACCGGGGAGCTGTTTTTT.

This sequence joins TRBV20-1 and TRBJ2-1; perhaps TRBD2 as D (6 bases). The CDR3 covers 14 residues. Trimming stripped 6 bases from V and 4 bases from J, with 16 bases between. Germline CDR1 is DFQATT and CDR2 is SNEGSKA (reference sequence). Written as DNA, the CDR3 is TGCAGTGCCAGGAGGGCTCAGGCGTACAATGAGCAGTTCTTC. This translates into CSARRAQAYNEQFF.

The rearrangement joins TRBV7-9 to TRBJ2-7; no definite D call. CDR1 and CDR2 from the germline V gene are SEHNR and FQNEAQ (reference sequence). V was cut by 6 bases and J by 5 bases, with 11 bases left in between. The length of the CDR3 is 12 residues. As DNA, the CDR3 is TGTGCCAGCAGTCCCAGCACTAACGAGCAGTACTTC. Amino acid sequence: CASSPSTNEQYF.

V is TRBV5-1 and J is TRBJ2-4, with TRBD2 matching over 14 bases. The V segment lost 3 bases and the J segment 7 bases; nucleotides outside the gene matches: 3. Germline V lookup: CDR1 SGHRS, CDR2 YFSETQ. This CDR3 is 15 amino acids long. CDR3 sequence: CASSSTSGRVNIQYF. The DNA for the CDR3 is TGCGCCAGCAGCTCGACTAGCGGGAGGGTGAACATTCAGTACTTC.

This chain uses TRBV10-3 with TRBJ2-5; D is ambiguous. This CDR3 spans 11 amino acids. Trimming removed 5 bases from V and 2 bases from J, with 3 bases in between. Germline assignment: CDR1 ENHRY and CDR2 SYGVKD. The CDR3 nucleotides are TGTGCCATCAGTTCTCAAGAGACCCAGTACTTC. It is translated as CAISSQETQYF.

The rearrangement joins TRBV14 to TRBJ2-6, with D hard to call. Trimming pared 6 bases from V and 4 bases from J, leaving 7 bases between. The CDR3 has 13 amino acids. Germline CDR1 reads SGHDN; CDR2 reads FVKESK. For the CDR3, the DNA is TGTGCCAGCAGGCCATCGGGGGCCAACGTCCTGACTTTC. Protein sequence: CASRPSGANVLTF. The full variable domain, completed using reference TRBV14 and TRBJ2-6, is EAGVTQFPSHSVIEKGQTVTLRCDPISGHDNLYWYRRVMGKEIKFLLHFVKESKQDESGMPNNRFLAERTGGTYSTLKVQPAELEDSGVYFCASRPSGANVLTFGAGSRLTVL.

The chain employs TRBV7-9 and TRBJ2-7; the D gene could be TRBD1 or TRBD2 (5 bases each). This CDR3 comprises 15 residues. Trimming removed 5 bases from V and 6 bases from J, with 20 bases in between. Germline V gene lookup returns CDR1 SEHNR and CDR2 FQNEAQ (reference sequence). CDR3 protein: CASSIHRDREGEQYF. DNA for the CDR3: TGTGCCAGCAGCATACACCGGGACCGAGAAGGCGAGCAGTACTTC.

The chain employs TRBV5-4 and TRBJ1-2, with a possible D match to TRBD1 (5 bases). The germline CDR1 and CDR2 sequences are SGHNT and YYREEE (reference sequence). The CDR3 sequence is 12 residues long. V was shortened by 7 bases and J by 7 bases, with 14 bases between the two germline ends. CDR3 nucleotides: TGTGCCAGCTCTCCCAGGGACGTTGGCTACACCTTC. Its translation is CASSPRDVGYTF.

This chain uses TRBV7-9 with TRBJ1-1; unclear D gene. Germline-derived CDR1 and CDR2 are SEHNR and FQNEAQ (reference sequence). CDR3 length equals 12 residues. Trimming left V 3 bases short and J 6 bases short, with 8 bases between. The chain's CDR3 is CASSLGWAEAFF. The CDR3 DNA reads TGTGCCAGCAGCTTGGGGTGGGCTGAAGCTTTCTTT.

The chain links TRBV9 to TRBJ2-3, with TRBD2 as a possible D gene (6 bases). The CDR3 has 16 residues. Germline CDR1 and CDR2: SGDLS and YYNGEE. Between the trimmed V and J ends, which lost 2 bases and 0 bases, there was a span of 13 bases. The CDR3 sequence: CASSVRAGLSTDTQYF. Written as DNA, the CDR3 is TGTGCCAGCAGCGTCCGAGCGGGTCTTAGCACAGATACGCAGTATTTT.

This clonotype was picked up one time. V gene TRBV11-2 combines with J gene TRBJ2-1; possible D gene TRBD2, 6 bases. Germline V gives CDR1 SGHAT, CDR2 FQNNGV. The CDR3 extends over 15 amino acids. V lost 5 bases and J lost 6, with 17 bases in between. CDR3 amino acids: CASSPFPGVFNEQFF. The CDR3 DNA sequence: TGTGCCAGCAGCCCCTTCCCGGGAGTATTCAATGAGCAGTTCTTC.

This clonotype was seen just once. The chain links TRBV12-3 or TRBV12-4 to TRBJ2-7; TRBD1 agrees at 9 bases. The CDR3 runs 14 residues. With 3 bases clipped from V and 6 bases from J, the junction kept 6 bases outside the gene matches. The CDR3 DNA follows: TGTGCCAGCAGTTTTGGGACAGGGTATACCGAGCAGTACTTC. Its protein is CASSFGTGYTEQYF.

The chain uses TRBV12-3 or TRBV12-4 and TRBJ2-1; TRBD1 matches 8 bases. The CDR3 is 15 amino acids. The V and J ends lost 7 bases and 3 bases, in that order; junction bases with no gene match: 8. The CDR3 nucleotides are TGTGCCAGCAATTTGGCAGGGGGCGGCTACAATGAGCAGTTCTTC. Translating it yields CASNLAGGGYNEQFF.

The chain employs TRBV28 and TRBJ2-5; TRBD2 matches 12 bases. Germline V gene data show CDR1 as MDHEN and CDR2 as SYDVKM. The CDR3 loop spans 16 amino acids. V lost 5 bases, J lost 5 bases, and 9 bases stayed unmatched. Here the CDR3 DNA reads TGTGCCAGCAGTCACCTACTAGCGGGAGGTGGCGAGACCCAGTACTTC. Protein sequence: CASSHLLAGGGETQYF. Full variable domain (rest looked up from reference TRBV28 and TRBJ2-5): DVKVTQSSRYLVKRTGEKVFLECVQDMDHENMFWYRQDPGLGLRLIYFSYDVKMKEKGDIPEGYSVSREKKERFSLILESASTNQTSMYLCASSHLLAGGGETQYFGPGTRLLVL.

In DNA form, the CDR3 reads TGTGCCAGCAGACCGGGACCTATCAATCAGCCCCAGCATTTT. Protein product: CASRPGPINQPQHF. V is TRBV12-3 or TRBV12-4 and J is TRBJ1-5, with D possibly TRBD1 on 5 matching bases. The CDR3 sequence is 14 residues long. Trimming left V 6 bases short and J 3 bases short, with 12 bases between.

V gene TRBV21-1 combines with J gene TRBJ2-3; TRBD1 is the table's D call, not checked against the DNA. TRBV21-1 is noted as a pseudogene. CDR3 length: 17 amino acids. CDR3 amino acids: CASSKAFWGQPPDTQYF. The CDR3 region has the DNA TGTGCCAGCAGCAAAGCGTTCTGGGGGCAGCCCCCAGATACGCAGTATTTT.

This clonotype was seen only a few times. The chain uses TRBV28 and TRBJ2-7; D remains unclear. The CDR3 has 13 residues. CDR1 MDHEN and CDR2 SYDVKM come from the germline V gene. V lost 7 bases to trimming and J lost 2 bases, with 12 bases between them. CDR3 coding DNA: TGTGCCAGCACGAATGGCAATGCCTACGAGCAGTACTTC. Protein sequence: CASTNGNAYEQYF.

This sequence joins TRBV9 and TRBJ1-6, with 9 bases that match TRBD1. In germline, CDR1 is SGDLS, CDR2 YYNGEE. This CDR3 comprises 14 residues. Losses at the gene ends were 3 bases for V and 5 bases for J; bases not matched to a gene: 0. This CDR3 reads CASSGTGDNSPLHF. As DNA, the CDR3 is TGTGCCAGCAGCGGGACAGGGGATAATTCACCCCTCCACTTT.

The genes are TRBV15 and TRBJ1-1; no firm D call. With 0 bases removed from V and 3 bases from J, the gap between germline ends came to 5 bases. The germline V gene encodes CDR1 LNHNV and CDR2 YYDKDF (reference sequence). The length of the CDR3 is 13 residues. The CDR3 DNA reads TGTGCCACCAGCAGAGACACTTACACTGAAGCTTTCTTT. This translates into CATSRDTYTEAFF.

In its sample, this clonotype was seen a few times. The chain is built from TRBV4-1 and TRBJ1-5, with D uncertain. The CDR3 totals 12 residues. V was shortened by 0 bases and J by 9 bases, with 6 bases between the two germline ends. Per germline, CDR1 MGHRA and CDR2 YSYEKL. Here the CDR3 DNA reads TGCGCCAGCAGCCAAGATGAAGGGCCCCAGCATTTT. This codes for CASSQDEGPQHF.